Reported below is one T cell receptor (beta chain). No antigen is known for it. The data were obtained in a study of OX40 agonist ivuxolimab in advanced cancers. Whole-study findings and limits: Both CD4+ and CD8+ T cell populations in blood had undergone clonal expansion by week 6 at 0.1 to 3.0 mg/kg.

Deletions cut 2 bases from V and 3 bases from J, with 9 bases between. The CDR3 consists of 14 residues. The germline V gene has CDR1 KGHSH and CDR2 LQKENI. The protocol was immunoSEQ multiplex PCR, while the TCRdb copy is restricted to in-frame clones and leaves out a portion. This sample has over 55,000 clones, with around 80% found just once. The TCR sequence derives from an adult with an advanced solid tumor such as melanoma, head and neck, liver or kidney cancer. The chain has TRBV18 and TRBJ2-3; D is possibly TRBD2 (5 bases). The sequences come from CD4+ or CD8+ T cells sorted from blood, collected in a trial of the OX40 agonist ivuxolimab. CDR3 sequence: CASSPRLATDTQYF. CDR3 nucleotides: TGTGCCAGCTCACCAAGGCTAGCAACAGATACGCAGTATTTT.